The clone carrying this TCR beta chain was seen just once. Use of 60 Vbeta and 13 Jbeta primers characterized the PCR. TCRdb's copy holds only in-frame clones and misses some; the assay was immunoSEQ multiplex PCR. The sample includes some 110,000 clones, about 82% of them seen just once. The data belong to a study of cytomegalovirus exposure and HLA in healthy donors. Study-level information: Earlier, 150 million to 200 million T cells were analyzed, and fewer than 120 million unique TCR beta sequences were found among them.

V was pared by 0 bases and J by 7 bases, with 15 bases between. CDR1 and CDR2 from the germline V gene are SGHTA and FQGNSA. The CDR3 covers 15 residues. The rearrangement uses TRBV7-2 and TRBJ2-5; D gene ambiguous. This receptor was taken from a man aged 45-60 years in good health and CMV-seronegative. The sequencing input was PBMCs. The CDR3 nucleotides read TGTGCCAGCAGCTTAGCGGTCGGCGGCACCCCGACCCAGTACTTC. It translates to CASSLAVGGTPTQYF.